Following are 7 T cell receptor beta chains from one sample sequenced in a study of blood T cell repertoires in COVID-19 (dated by TCRdb to 2019 to 2021). The library was built by means of the immunoSEQ multiplex PCR assay. TCRdb holds this immuneACCESS table with in-frame rearrangements only. Some clones are missing; in checked studies, unresolved V genes explain under half, and the rest has no known cause. A total of 200,000 to 300,000 clones appear in this sample, 83% of them only once. The ten largest account for roughly 5% of the sample. The sequencing input was peripheral blood. These receptors all stem from a human donor in a cohort sampled during active COVID-19.

The genes are TRBV5-1 and TRBJ2-1; D not certain. From germline, CDR1 is SGHRS and CDR2 YFSETQ. This CDR3 has 15 residues. The V gene lost 3 bases and the J gene lost 6 bases, with 16 bases spanning the gap. CDR3 region: CASSSPRSNFNEQFF. The DNA of the CDR3 is TGCGCCAGCAGCTCCCCCAGAAGTAATTTCAATGAGCAGTTCTTC.

The V gene is TRBV6-5, the J gene TRBJ2-7; D might be TRBD1 (6 bases). Germline loops: CDR1 MNHEY, CDR2 SVGAGI. The CDR3 has 14 amino acids. Trimming removed 7 bases at V and 2 bases at J, with 15 bases between. The CDR3 here is CASIPGHSTYEQYF. CDR3 coding DNA: TGTGCCAGCATCCCGGGACATTCCACCTACGAGCAGTACTTC.

This chain uses TRBV4-1 with TRBJ2-3, with 10 bases lining up with TRBD2. The CDR3 covers 16 residues. With V trimmed by 0 bases and J by 4 bases, 4 bases remained unmatched. The germline gives CDR1 MGHRA, CDR2 YSYEKL. CDR3 DNA sequence: TGCGCCAGCAGCCAAGATTCTAGCGGGAGATCAGATACGCAGTATTTT. The encoded protein is CASSQDSSGRSDTQYF.

The chain has TRBV4-1 and TRBJ2-5; D call uncertain. The germline V and J ends were trimmed by 1 base and 1 base, with 13 bases remaining between them. CDR1 and CDR2 from the germline V gene are MGHRA and YSYEKL. The CDR3 covers 16 residues. The CDR3 here is CASSQGIRRSQETQYF. As DNA, the CDR3 is TGCGCCAGCAGCCAAGGGATTAGACGGAGCCAAGAGACCCAGTACTTC.

The chain is built from TRBV19 and TRBJ2-3, with a tentative D call TRBD1 (7 bases). Germline assignment: CDR1 LNHDA and CDR2 SQIVND (reference sequence). The V end lost 1 base, the J end lost 4 bases, and 15 bases lay between the germline ends. The CDR3 sequence is 16 residues long. In nucleotides, the CDR3 is TGTGCCAGTAGTATAGGCGGGGCGCAGGGGGCAGATACGCAGTATTTT. The encoded protein is CASSIGGAQGADTQYF.

In its sample, this clone was seen a few times. The CDR3 protein is CASSPTTGSYGYTF. The CDR3 DNA reads TGTGCCAGCAGCCCGACGACAGGGAGCTATGGCTACACCTTC. V gene TRBV4-2 combines with J gene TRBJ1-2, with TRBD1 matching 7 bases. Losses at the gene ends were 4 bases for V and 4 bases for J; bases not matched to a gene: 6. There are 14 residues in the CDR3. Germline V gives CDR1 LGHNA, CDR2 YNFKEQ.

The chain is built from TRBV5-4 and TRBJ2-5; no definite D call. The CDR3 covers 12 residues. Germline CDR1 and CDR2: SGHNT and YYREEE (reference sequence). The V end was cut by 4 bases, the J end by 3 bases, with 7 bases between. The CDR3 coding sequence is TGTGCCAGCAGCCTCCAGAAAGAGACCCAGTACTTC. Residues: CASSLQKETQYF.